This T cell receptor beta chain was documented in a study of cytomegalovirus exposure and HLA in healthy donors (dated by TCRdb to between 2016 and 2019). Broadly, across the study: According to a later analysis, the approximately 120 validation repertoires were produced on the same platform as the roughly 600 repertoires of the first cohort. In addition to the first cohort of roughly 700 subjects, a separate validation cohort of 120 different subjects was used. The study combined high-throughput TCR immunosequencing, statistical association of individual TCRs with disease status, and machine learning to predict cytomegalovirus infection status. The study aimed to test whether cataloging public T cell receptors could reveal signatures of past pathogen exposure.

Overall study results and their limits: A total of 150 to 200 TCR beta chains were listed by the study as associated with cytomegalovirus. The classifier was reported to diagnose cytomegalovirus status with high specificity and sensitivity in both the original and validation cohorts. A later analysis lacked HLA typing for the validation cohort, so it scored co-occurrence in that cohort across all 130 or so repertoires. In a later analysis, TCRs clustered in the first cohort were found to also tend to co-occur in the roughly 110 validation repertoires, with approximately 94% of cluster scores above 0. While some public TCRs were present in many individuals, most TCR sequences turned up only very rarely across donors. Three of the identified cytomegalovirus-associated TCR beta chains were confirmed in vitro to be specific for cytomegalovirus antigens. According to the authors, the approach could potentially be generalized to other disease states and immunological phenotypes.

A distance of 10 bases separates the germline ends of V and J, which lose 0 bases and 4 bases respectively. From the cysteine up to the phenylalanine, the CDR3 has a length of 14 residues. Only the CDR3 DNA is retained, 42 bases long and in frame from the first base. CDR1 and CDR2, looked up from the germline V gene, are SGDLS and YYNGEE. Library prep was done by the immunoSEQ multiplex PCR assay. As for the authors' bioinformatics: A statistical classification framework was built for diagnosing cytomegalovirus status from the catalog of TCR beta chain sequences. As stored in TCRdb, this immuneACCESS dataset retains in-frame rearrangements with V and J assigned. A fraction of the clones does not appear; measured against another copy, unresolved V genes explain less than half of the discrepancy, and the remainder lacks a known reason. V, J and clone size derive from that table, while D and trimming were established from the DNA sequence. The sample table contains roughly 100,000 clones; only one count was recorded for 86% of them. The top ten clonotypes cover approximately 4% of the sample.

The count of this clone is one. The target of this receptor is not known. The record has no base qualities; no much larger clone is one base away. The donors were included in the validation cohort of around 120 subjects, a group kept apart from the roughly 680-subject first cohort. This receptor was obtained from a woman aged 18-29 years in good health and CMV-seropositive. The chain is assembled from TRBV9 and TRBJ1-2; matching of 6 bases hints at TRBD1 as the D gene. The sequencing input was PBMCs. The CDR3 is CASSVASGAYGYTF. The nucleotides read TGTGCCAGCAGCGTAGCGTCAGGGGCCTATGGCTACACCTTC.